This T cell receptor beta chain came from a study of T-cell memory formation after mild COVID-19. From the 5' RACE reads, TCRdb called clonotypes with MiXCR, one entry per CDR3 protein. The sample holds around 320,000 distinct CDR3 sequences, around 30% seen once. The CDR3 sequence is 16 residues long. With V trimmed by 4 bases and J by 2 bases, 11 bases remained unmatched. Germline CDR1 is ENHRY and CDR2 is SYGVKD. This clonotype was observed at least ten times. Sequencing was done on a sample of PBMCs or a T cell subset sorted from them (not recorded which). The chain has TRBV10-3 and TRBJ2-7, with 7 bases fitting TRBD1. The origin of this receptor is an adult woman who had mild COVID-19 (a few samples of this study predate the infection). Cell type and time point are not known. CDR3 sequence: CAISGGRQGFTYEQYF. The CDR3 region has the DNA TGTGCCATCAGTGGGGGAAGACAGGGATTCACCTACGAGCAGTACTTC.